Given below is one TCR beta chain in context. This specimen comes from a study of T-cell reconstitution after alpha-beta-depleted transplantation in children. Using unique molecular identifiers, the investigators prepared the TCRbeta library. TCRdb fed the PCR reads into MiXCR, producing one record per CDR3 protein. The sample contains around 530,000 distinct CDR3 sequences, around a third of which appear only once. The germline V gene encodes CDR1 MNHEY and CDR2 SVGEGT. V was pared by 3 bases and J by 8 bases, with 28 bases between. The CDR3 loop spans 19 amino acids. The chain couples TRBV6-2 or TRBV6-3 to TRBJ2-2, with D perhaps TRBD2 (5 bases). The sequencing used PBMCs from the stem cell graft donor, collected from the stem cell graft. The TCR was taken from a human donor who donated a stem cell graft to a child with aplastic anemia. The DNA for the CDR3 is TGTGCCAGCAGTTATCCGGAGGTTGGACCCCCCAATGAGTCTGGGGAGCTGTTTTTT. It translates to CASSYPEVGPPNESGELFF.